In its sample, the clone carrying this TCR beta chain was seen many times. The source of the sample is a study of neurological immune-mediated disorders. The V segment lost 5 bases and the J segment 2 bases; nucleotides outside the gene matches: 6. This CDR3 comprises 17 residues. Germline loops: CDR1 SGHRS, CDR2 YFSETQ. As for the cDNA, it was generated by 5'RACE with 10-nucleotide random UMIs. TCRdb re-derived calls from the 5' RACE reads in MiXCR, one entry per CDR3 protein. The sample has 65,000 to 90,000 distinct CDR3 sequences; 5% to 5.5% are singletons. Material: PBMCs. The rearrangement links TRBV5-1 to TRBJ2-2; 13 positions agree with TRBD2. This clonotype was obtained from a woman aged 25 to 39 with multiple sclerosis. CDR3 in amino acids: CASRPRLAGGNTGELFF. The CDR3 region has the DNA TGCGCCAGCAGACCGAGACTAGCGGGAGGAAACACCGGGGAGCTGTTTTTT.